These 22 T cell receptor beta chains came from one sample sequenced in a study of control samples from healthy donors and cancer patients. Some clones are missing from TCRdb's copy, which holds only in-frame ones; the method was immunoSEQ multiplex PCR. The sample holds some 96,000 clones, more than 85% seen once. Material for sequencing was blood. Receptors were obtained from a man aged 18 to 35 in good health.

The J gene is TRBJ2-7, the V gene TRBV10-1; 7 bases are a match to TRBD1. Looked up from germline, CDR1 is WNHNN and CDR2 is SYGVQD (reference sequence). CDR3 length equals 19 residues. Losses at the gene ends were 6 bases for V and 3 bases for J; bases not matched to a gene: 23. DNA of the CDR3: TGCGCCAGCAGAGAACACCTACGGACAGGAGATATCCACTACTACGAGCAGTACTTC. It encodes CASREHLRTGDIHYYEQYF.

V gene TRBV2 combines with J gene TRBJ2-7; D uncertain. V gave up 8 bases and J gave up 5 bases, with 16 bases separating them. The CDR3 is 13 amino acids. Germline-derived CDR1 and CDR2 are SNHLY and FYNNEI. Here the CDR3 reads CASPGLVGDEQYF. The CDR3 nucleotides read TGTGCCAGCCCCGGGCTAGTTGGGGACGAGCAGTACTTC.

CDR3 nucleotides: TGTGCCAGCAGCTCTACTAGCGGGGGGGCCTTAGAGACCCAGTACTTC. This codes for CASSSTSGGALETQYF. This chain links TRBV7-9 with TRBJ2-5, with 13 bases aligning to TRBD2. The CDR3 is 16 residues long. Losses at the gene ends were 4 bases for V and 4 bases for J; bases not matched to a gene: 6. The V gene's germline CDR1 is SEHNR and CDR2 FQNEAQ (reference sequence).

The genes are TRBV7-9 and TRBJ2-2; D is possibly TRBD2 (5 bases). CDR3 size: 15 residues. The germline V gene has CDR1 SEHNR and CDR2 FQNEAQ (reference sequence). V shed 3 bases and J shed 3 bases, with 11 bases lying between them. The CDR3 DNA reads TGTGCCAGCAGCTTCGTAGCGTTGGACACCGGGGAGCTGTTTTTT. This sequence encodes CASSFVALDTGELFF.

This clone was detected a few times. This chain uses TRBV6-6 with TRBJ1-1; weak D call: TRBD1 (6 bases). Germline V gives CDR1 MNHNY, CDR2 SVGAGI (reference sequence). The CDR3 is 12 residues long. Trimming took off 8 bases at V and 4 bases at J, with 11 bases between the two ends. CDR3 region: CASYRVFTEAFF. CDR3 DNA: TGTGCCAGCTACAGGGTTTTCACTGAAGCTTTCTTT.

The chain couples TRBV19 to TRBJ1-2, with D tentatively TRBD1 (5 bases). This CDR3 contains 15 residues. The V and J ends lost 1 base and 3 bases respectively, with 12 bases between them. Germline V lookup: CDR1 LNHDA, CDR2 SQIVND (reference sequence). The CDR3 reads CASSIVGRADYGYTF. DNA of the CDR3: TGTGCCAGTAGTATAGTGGGCAGGGCTGACTATGGCTACACCTTC.

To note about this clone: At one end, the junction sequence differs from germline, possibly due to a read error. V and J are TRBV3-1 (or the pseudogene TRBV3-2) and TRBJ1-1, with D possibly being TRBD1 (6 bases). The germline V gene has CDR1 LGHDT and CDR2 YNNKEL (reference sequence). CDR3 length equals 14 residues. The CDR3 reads CASRQGGMNTEAFF. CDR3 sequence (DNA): TGTGCCAGCAGACAAGGGGGAATGAACACTGAAGCTTTCTTT.

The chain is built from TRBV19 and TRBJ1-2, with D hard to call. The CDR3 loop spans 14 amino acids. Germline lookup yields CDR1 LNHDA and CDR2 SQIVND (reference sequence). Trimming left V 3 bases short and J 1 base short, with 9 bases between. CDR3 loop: CASSISGFNYGYTF. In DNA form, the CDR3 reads TGTGCCAGTAGTATTTCGGGGTTTAACTATGGCTACACCTTC.

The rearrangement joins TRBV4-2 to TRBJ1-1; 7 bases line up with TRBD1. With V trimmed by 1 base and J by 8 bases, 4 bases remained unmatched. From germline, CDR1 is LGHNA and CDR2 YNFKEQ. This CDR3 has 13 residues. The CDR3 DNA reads TGTGCCAGCAGCCAAGCCGGGACAGAAGAAGCTTTCTTT. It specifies CASSQAGTEEAFF.

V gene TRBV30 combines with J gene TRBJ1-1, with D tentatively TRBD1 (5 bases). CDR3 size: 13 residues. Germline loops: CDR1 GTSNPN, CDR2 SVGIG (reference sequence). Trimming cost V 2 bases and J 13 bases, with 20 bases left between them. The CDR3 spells CAWSIFRQSKLFF. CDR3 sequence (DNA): TGTGCCTGGAGTATTTTTCGACAGTCGAAGCTTTTCTTT. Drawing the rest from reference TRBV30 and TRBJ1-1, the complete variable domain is SQTIHQWPATLVQPVGSPLSLECTVEGTSNPNLYWYRQAAGRGLQLLFYSVGIGQISSEVPQNLSASRPQDRQFILSSKKLLLSDSGFYLCAWSIFRQSKLFFGQGTRLTVV.

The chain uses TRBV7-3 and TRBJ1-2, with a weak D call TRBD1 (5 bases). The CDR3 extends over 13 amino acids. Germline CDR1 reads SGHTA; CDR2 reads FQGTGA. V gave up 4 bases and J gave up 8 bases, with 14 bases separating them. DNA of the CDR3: TGTGCCAGCAGCTCTGGGACGGAGAGGGGCTACACCTTC. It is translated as CASSSGTERGYTF.

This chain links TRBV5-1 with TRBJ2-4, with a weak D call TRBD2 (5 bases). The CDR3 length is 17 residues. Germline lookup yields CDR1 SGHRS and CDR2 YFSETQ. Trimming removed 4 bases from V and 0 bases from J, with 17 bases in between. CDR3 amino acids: CASSKEVQSLAKNIQYF. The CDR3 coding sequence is TGCGCCAGCAGCAAGGAGGTGCAGTCTCTAGCCAAAAACATTCAGTACTTC.

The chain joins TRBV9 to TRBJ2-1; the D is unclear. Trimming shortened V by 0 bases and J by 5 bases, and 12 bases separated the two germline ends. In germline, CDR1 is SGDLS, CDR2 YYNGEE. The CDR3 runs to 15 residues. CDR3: CASSVGVSSDNEQFF. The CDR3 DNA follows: TGTGCCAGCAGCGTAGGGGTCTCGAGTGACAATGAGCAGTTCTTC.

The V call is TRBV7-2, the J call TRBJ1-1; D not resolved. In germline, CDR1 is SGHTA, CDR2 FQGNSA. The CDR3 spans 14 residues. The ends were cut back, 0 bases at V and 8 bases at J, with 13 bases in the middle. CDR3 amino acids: CASSLAIGTEEAFF. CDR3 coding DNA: TGTGCCAGCAGCTTAGCGATTGGAACGGAAGAAGCTTTCTTT.

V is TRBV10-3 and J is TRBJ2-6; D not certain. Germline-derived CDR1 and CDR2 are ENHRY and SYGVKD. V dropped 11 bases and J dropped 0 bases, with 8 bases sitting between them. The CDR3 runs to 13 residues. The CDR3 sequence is CAAQSSGANVLTF. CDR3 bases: TGTGCCGCACAGAGCTCTGGGGCCAACGTCCTGACTTTC.

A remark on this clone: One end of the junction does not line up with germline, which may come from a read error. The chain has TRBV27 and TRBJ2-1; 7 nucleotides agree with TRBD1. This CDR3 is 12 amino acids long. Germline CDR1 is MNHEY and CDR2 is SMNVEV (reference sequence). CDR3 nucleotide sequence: TGTGCCAGCAGCACGGTGGACAGGTCCTACGTCTTC. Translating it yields CASSTVDRSYVF.

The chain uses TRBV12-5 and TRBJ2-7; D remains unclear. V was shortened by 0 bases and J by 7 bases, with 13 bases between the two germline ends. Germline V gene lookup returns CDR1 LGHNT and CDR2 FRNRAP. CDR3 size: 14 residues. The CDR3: CASGLVVQGWEQYF. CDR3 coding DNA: TGTGCTAGTGGTTTGGTAGTACAAGGATGGGAGCAGTACTTC.

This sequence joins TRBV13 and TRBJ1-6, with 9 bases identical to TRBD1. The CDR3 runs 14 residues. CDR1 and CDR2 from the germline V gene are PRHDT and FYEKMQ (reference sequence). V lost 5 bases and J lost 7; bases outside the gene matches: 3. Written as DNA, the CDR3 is TGTGCCAGCAGCCTCGGGACAGGGAATTCACCCCTCCACTTT. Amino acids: CASSLGTGNSPLHF.

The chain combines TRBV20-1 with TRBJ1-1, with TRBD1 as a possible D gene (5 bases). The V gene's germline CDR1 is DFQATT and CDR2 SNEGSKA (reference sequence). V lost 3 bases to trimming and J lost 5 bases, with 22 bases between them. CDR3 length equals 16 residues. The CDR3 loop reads CSASSPAQDLGTEAFF. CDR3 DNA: TGCAGTGCTAGTAGTCCCGCACAGGATTTGGGGACTGAAGCTTTCTTT.

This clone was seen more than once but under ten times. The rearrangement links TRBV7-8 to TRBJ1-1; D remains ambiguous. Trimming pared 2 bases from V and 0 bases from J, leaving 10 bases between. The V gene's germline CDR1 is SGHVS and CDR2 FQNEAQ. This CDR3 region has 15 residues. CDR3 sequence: CASSLSYQMNTEAFF. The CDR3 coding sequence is TGTGCCAGCAGCTTATCCTACCAAATGAACACTGAAGCTTTCTTT. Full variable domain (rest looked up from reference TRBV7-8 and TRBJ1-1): GAGVSQSPRYKVAKRGQDVALRCDPISGHVSLFWYQQALGQGPEFLTYFQNEAQLDKSGLPSDRFFAERPEGSVSTLKIQRTQQEDSAVYLCASSLSYQMNTEAFFGQGTRLTVV.

CDR3 sequence: CASSWTSGTYEQYF. The CDR3 DNA reads TGTGCCAGCAGTTGGACTAGCGGGACCTACGAGCAGTACTTC. The rearrangement joins TRBV6-5 to TRBJ2-7; TRBD2 matches at 12 bases. This CDR3 comprises 14 residues. With 4 bases clipped from V and 2 bases from J, the junction kept 0 bases outside the gene matches. Germline V CDR1 and CDR2: MNHEY, SVGAGI.

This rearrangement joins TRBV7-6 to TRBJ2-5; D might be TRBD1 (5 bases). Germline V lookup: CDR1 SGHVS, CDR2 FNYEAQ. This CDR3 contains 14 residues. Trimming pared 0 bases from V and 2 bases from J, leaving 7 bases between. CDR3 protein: CASSLAPGQETQYF. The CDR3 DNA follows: TGTGCCAGCAGCTTAGCCCCAGGGCAAGAGACCCAGTACTTC.